One sample yielded the 8 T cell receptor beta chains listed below, sequenced in a study of PD-1 blockade in classical Hodgkin lymphoma. After autologous stem cell transplantation all patients relapsed, and prior brentuximab vedotin exposure differed between cohorts. Sequenced by immunoSEQ multiplex PCR; TCRdb stores in-frame clones only, minus some. The sample holds roughly 40,000 clones; about 71% are singletons and the top ten take roughly 3.1%. Sequences were derived from peripheral blood mononuclear cells (PBMCs), sampled at baseline. These receptor sequences come from a human donor with classical Hodgkin lymphoma.

Remarks on this clone: The sample holds other DNA sequences that translate to the same CDR3. CDR3 in DNA: TGTGCCAGCAGCTTGAAAAGACACCGATACGAGCAGTACTTC. Amino acid sequence: CASSLKRHRYEQYF. The V gene is TRBV5-6, the J gene TRBJ2-7; D unresolved. Trimming removed 1 base at V and 4 bases at J, with 12 bases between. The CDR3 is 14 amino acids. Germline-derived CDR1 and CDR2 are SGHDT and YYEEEE.

This clone has more than one count but fewer than ten. DNA for the CDR3: TGTGCCAGCAATGTGGGAGGGCGCAATGAGCAGTTCTTC. Translation: CASNVGGRNEQFF. The J gene is TRBJ2-1, the V gene TRBV9, with 7 bases lining up with TRBD2. Germline V gives CDR1 SGDLS, CDR2 YYNGEE. The CDR3 runs 13 residues. The trim removed 6 bases at V and 6 bases at J, leaving 6 bases unmatched.

The chain carries TRBV5-4 and TRBJ2-5; D gene ambiguous. Near its end, the DNA agrees better with TRBJ2-7, so the J call may be wrong. Germline-derived CDR1 and CDR2 are SGHNT and YYREEE (reference sequence). This CDR3 spans 13 amino acids. CDR3 loop: CASSLDRRYEQYF. The DNA of the CDR3 is TGTGCCAGCAGCTTGGACCGTCGCTACGAGCAGTACTTC.

The chain joins TRBV11-1 to TRBJ1-1; D not certain. Trimming took 2 bases from V and 4 from J, leaving 8 bases between them. The CDR3 is 13 residues long. The germline V gene has CDR1 SGHAT and CDR2 FQDESV (reference sequence). CDR3 protein: CASSLRVGTEAFF. The DNA for the CDR3 is TGTGCCAGCAGCTTAAGAGTTGGCACTGAAGCTTTCTTT.

This chain links TRBV9 with TRBJ2-1; 9 bases fit TRBD2. Germline V gene sequence: CDR1 SGDLS, CDR2 YYNGEE. The CDR3 loop spans 15 amino acids. V was clipped by 3 bases and J by 6 bases; unmatched bases: 7. The CDR3 coding sequence is TGTGCCAGCAGCGGCGGGGGGGCGTTGGGCAATGAGCAGTTCTTC. Translating it yields CASSGGGALGNEQFF. Full variable domain (outside the CDR3, taken from reference TRBV9 and TRBJ2-1): DSGVTQTPKHLITATGQRVTLRCSPRSGDLSVYWYQQSLDQGLQFLIQYYNGEERAKGNILERFSAQQFPDLHSELNLSSLELGDSALYFCASSGGGALGNEQFFGPGTRLTVL.

CDR3 in DNA: TGCGCCAGCAGCCCCGCCGGGACGGCGAACACTGAAGCTTTCTTT. It specifies CASSPAGTANTEAFF. The genes are TRBV4-3 and TRBJ1-1, with a tentative D call TRBD1 (5 bases). The CDR3 extends over 15 amino acids. V was shortened by 4 bases and J by 1 base, with 13 bases between the two germline ends. Germline lookup yields CDR1 LGHNA and CDR2 YSLEER.

The gene calls are TRBV19 and TRBJ2-3; the D gene is possibly TRBD2 (5 bases). The CDR3 runs to 14 residues. The germline gives CDR1 LNHDA, CDR2 SQIVND (reference sequence). Trimming removed 9 bases from V and 0 bases from J, with 13 bases in between. Here the CDR3 reads CASRVAPSTDTQYF. CDR3 in DNA: TGTGCCAGCCGGGTAGCGCCTAGCACAGATACGCAGTATTTT.

The V call is TRBV2, the J call TRBJ2-3; tentative D call: TRBD2 (6 bases). V lost 6 bases to trimming and J lost 7 bases, with 14 bases between them. This CDR3 comprises 13 residues. In germline, CDR1 is SNHLY, CDR2 FYNNEI. CDR3 nucleotide sequence: TGTGCCAGCAGCCGGGACTTCGGGTATACGCAGTATTTT. Translating gives CASSRDFGYTQYF.